The 22 T cell receptor beta chains reported below all come from one sample, sequenced in a study of blood T cell repertoires in COVID-19. Sequenced by immunoSEQ multiplex PCR; TCRdb stores in-frame clones only, minus some. The sample consists of some 380,000 clones, 88% of them appearing once. What was sequenced was PBMCs or T cells enriched from blood (not recorded which). The receptors here all came from a woman aged 40 to 55 with acute COVID-19.

This clone occurred once. The V and J genes are TRBV19 and TRBJ1-2; D might be TRBD1 (6 bases). Germline V CDR1 and CDR2: LNHDA, SQIVND (reference sequence). Trimming stripped 4 bases from V and 6 bases from J, with 18 bases between. The length of the CDR3 is 15 residues. The CDR3 here is CASSTLSQGIDGYTF. CDR3 sequence (DNA): TGTGCCAGTAGTACCCTTTCACAGGGAATTGATGGCTACACCTTC.

This clone was observed many times. The gene calls are TRBV30 and TRBJ2-3; no clear D gene. Per the germline V gene, CDR1 is GTSNPN and CDR2 is SVGIG (reference sequence). The CDR3 is 15 amino acids. V lost 1 base, J lost 0 bases, and 11 bases lay in between. CDR3 DNA sequence: TGTGCCTGGAGTGGGCCAGAATCTAGCACAGATACGCAGTATTTT. Protein product: CAWSGPESSTDTQYF. Together with reference TRBV30 and TRBJ2-3, the CDR3 gives the full variable domain: SQTIHQWPATLVQPVGSPLSLECTVEGTSNPNLYWYRQAAGRGLQLLFYSVGIGQISSEVPQNLSASRPQDRQFILSSKKLLLSDSGFYLCAWSGPESSTDTQYFGPGTRLTVL.

This chain connects TRBV6-5 to TRBJ2-3, with a weak D call TRBD1 (6 bases). Germline CDR1 is MNHEY and CDR2 is SVGAGI. This CDR3 region has 14 residues. Trimming took off 6 bases at V and 2 bases at J, with 12 bases between the two ends. This CDR3 reads CASSGTFDTDTQYF. The CDR3 DNA follows: TGTGCCAGCAGCGGGACATTTGACACAGATACGCAGTATTTT.

V gene TRBV5-6 combines with J gene TRBJ2-2, with a tentative D call TRBD1 (6 bases). Per germline, CDR1 SGHDT and CDR2 YYEEEE. This CDR3 has 15 amino acids. The V end lost 5 bases, the J end lost 1 base, and 12 bases lay between the germline ends. CDR3 coding DNA: TGTGCCAGCAGGGCAGGGGTCTGGAACACCGGGGAGCTGTTTTTT. Translation: CASRAGVWNTGELFF.

This clone has only one observation. For the CDR3, the DNA is TGTGCCAGCAGCTACCGGACTGGAAAGACTTACAATGAGCAGTTCTTC. It specifies CASSYRTGKTYNEQFF. The V gene is TRBV3-1 (or the pseudogene TRBV3-2), the J gene TRBJ2-1, with D tentatively TRBD2 (5 bases). CDR1 is LGHDT, CDR2 YNNKEL, per germline (reference sequence). The ends were cut back, 5 bases at V and 4 bases at J, with 18 bases in the middle. The CDR3 is 16 residues long.

For this clone: Other DNA sequences from this sample encode an identical CDR3 as well. V usage is TRBV12-3 or TRBV12-4 and J usage is TRBJ1-1; 8 positions agree with TRBD1. The V and J ends lost 6 bases and 4 bases, in that order; junction bases with no gene match: 4. CDR3 size: 13 residues. The CDR3 sequence is CASSSTGGTEAFF. CDR3 sequence (DNA): TGTGCCAGCAGCTCCACAGGGGGCACTGAAGCTTTCTTT.

This chain joins TRBV19 and TRBJ1-5; 8 nucleotides line up with TRBD1. J gave up 3 bases and V 7 bases, and 8 bases lay outside the gene matches. Looked up from germline, CDR1 is LNHDA and CDR2 is SQIVND (reference sequence). This CDR3 comprises 15 residues. CDR3 amino acids: CASTTIQGDNQPQHF. The CDR3 DNA reads TGTGCCAGTACCACTATACAGGGGGACAATCAGCCCCAGCATTTT.

The V and J genes are TRBV10-3 and TRBJ1-2; 11 positions match TRBD1. The CDR3 has 19 amino acids. The junction had 12 bases not matched to a gene; V was cut back by 2 bases and J by 1 base. Germline CDR1 reads ENHRY; CDR2 reads SYGVKD. The CDR3: CAISERGPGTGGINYGYTF. As DNA, the CDR3 is TGTGCCATCAGTGAGAGGGGACCCGGGACAGGGGGGATTAACTATGGCTACACCTTC.

This clone was seen a handful of times. The chain is built from TRBV3-1 (or the pseudogene TRBV3-2) and TRBJ1-1, with 8 bases fitting TRBD1. The germline V gene encodes CDR1 LGHDT and CDR2 YNNKEL (reference sequence). This CDR3 spans 14 amino acids. Losses at the gene ends were 1 base for V and 8 bases for J; bases not matched to a gene: 6. CDR3 in amino acids: CASSQVDRGNEAFF. The CDR3 nucleotides are TGTGCCAGCAGCCAAGTAGACAGGGGAAACGAAGCTTTCTTT.

The CDR3 sequence: CASSQRRDRKGYGYTF. The CDR3 nucleotides are TGTGCCAGCAGCCAGAGAAGAGACAGAAAGGGCTATGGCTACACCTTC. The chain couples TRBV3-1 (or the pseudogene TRBV3-2) to TRBJ1-2, with D possibly TRBD1 on 5 matching bases. Deletions cut 3 bases from V and 4 bases from J, with 18 bases between. CDR3 size: 16 residues. Germline assignment: CDR1 LGHDT and CDR2 YNNKEL (reference sequence).

The chain carries TRBV9 and TRBJ1-6; no clear D. V was cut by 0 bases and J by 5 bases, with 6 bases left in between. Germline lookup yields CDR1 SGDLS and CDR2 YYNGEE. The CDR3 is 14 amino acids. The CDR3 DNA follows: TGTGCCAGCAGCGTAGAATCTCATAATTCACCCCTCCACTTT. Amino acid sequence: CASSVESHNSPLHF.

J is TRBJ2-5 and V is TRBV27; TRBD2 aligns across 12 bases. Germline values: CDR1 MNHEY, CDR2 SMNVEV (reference sequence). V dropped 4 bases and J dropped 2; count of bases not matched to a gene: 2. The CDR3 contains 15 residues. CDR3 in amino acids: CASSYGLAGQETQYF. The DNA of the CDR3 is TGTGCCAGCAGTTATGGACTAGCGGGGCAAGAGACCCAGTACTTC.

This clone showed up just a few times. The rearrangement joins TRBV5-4 to TRBJ2-7, with TRBD2 matching 8 bases. CDR1 and CDR2 (germline): SGHNT, YYREEE (reference sequence). CDR3 length: 15 amino acids. V lost 1 base and J lost 1; bases outside the gene matches: 4. The CDR3 is CASSLWASGSYEQYF. CDR3 sequence (DNA): TGTGCCAGCAGCTTGTGGGCTAGCGGGTCCTACGAGCAGTACTTC. The full variable domain, in which reference TRBV5-4 and TRBJ2-7 provide the parts outside the CDR3, is ETGVTQSPTHLIKTRGQQVTLRCSSQSGHNTVSWYQQALGQGPQFIFQYYREEENGRGNFPPRFSGLQFPNYSSELNVNALELDDSALYLCASSLWASGSYEQYFGPGTRLTVT.

The V call is TRBV19, the J call TRBJ1-2; 8 bases map to TRBD1. The CDR3 extends over 14 amino acids. Looked up from germline, CDR1 is LNHDA and CDR2 is SQIVND (reference sequence). The junction had 6 bases not matched to a gene; V was cut back by 5 bases and J by 4 bases. CDR3 DNA: TGTGCCAGTAGTCGCGACAGGGGTAGCTATGGCTACACCTTC. Translation gives CASSRDRGSYGYTF.

CDR3 DNA sequence: TGTGCCAGCATTAGGAGAGTGGGCCAAGAGACCCAGTACTTC. This gives the protein CASIRRVGQETQYF. V and J are TRBV2 and TRBJ2-5; D uncertain. The CDR3 is 14 amino acids. Between the trimmed V and J ends, which lost 7 bases and 1 base, there was a span of 13 bases. Germline V gene sequence: CDR1 SNHLY, CDR2 FYNNEI.

The chain combines TRBV2 with TRBJ1-5, with TRBD1 matching over 9 bases. The CDR3 is 15 amino acids. The V gene end was trimmed by 7 bases and the J gene end by 7 bases; junction bases not matched to a gene: 11. CDR1 is SNHLY, CDR2 FYNNEI, per germline. This CDR3 is CASKVTGGAGQPQHF. The DNA for the CDR3 is TGTGCCAGCAAAGTAACAGGGGGCGCAGGACAGCCCCAGCATTTT.

Turning to this clone: Other nucleotide sequences from this sample produce the same CDR3. The V gene is TRBV5-1, the J gene TRBJ2-7; D may be TRBD1 (6 bases). The CDR3 length is 15 residues. Deletions cut 0 bases from V and 1 base from J, with 11 bases between. Germline V gene data show CDR1 as SGHRS and CDR2 as YFSETQ. Here the CDR3 DNA reads TGCGCCAGCAGCTTGGCCGGGCAGGGGTCCTACGAGCAGTACTTC. Translated, it gives CASSLAGQGSYEQYF.

This clone was detected once. The CDR3 reads CASSITGQGGAIQYF. CDR3 nucleotide sequence: TGTGCCAGTAGTATAACAGGGCAGGGGGGTGCCATTCAGTACTTC. The V call is TRBV19, the J call TRBJ2-4; maybe TRBD1 (7 bases). The ends were cut back, 2 bases at V and 9 bases at J, with 17 bases in the middle. Germline values: CDR1 LNHDA, CDR2 SQIVND (reference sequence). The CDR3 spans 15 residues.

This clone was observed once. CDR3 nucleotide sequence: TGTGCCAGCAGTTACTCGAGGGAGGTTCAGCATTTT. Protein product: CASSYSREVQHF. The V call is TRBV6-6, the J call TRBJ1-5; D is uncertain. Germline CDR1 is MNHNY and CDR2 is SVGAGI (reference sequence). The CDR3 totals 12 residues. V lost 0 bases to trimming and J lost 13 bases, with 10 bases between them.

This chain links TRBV30 with TRBJ1-5; TRBD1 matches at 7 bases. Germline lookup yields CDR1 GTSNPN and CDR2 SVGIG (reference sequence). V was pared by 2 bases and J by 4 bases, with 5 bases of the junction left unmatched. The CDR3 has 14 amino acids. The CDR3 loop is CAWSTGTVNQPQHF. CDR3 coding DNA: TGTGCCTGGAGTACCGGGACAGTTAATCAGCCCCAGCATTTT.

The chain couples TRBV25-1 to TRBJ1-1; TRBD1 might be the D (5 bases). Germline V gene lookup returns CDR1 MGHDK and CDR2 SYGVNS. The CDR3 loop spans 16 amino acids. V dropped 1 base and J dropped 7 bases, with 19 bases sitting between them. Here the CDR3 DNA reads TGTGCCAGCAGTGAATTGGAGGCTGAGGGCGGGGGTGAAGCTTTCTTT. Protein product: CASSELEAEGGGEAFF.

The chain links TRBV9 to TRBJ1-1; D might be TRBD1 (6 bases). The V end was cut by 3 bases, the J end by 5 bases, with 8 bases between. The CDR3 covers 12 residues. The germline CDR1 and CDR2 sequences are SGDLS and YYNGEE. CDR3 nucleotide sequence: TGTGCCAGCAGCGACAGGGATACTGAAGCTTTCTTT. Translation: CASSDRDTEAFF.